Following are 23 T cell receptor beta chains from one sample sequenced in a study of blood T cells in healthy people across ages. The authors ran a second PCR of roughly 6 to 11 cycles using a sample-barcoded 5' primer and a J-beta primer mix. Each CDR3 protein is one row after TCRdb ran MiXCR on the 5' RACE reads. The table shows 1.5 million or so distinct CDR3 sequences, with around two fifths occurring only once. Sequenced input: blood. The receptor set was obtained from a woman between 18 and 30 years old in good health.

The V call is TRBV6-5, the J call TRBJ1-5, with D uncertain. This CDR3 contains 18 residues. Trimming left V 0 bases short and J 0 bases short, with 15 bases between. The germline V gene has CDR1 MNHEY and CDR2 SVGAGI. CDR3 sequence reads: CASSYSAGSVNSNQPQHF. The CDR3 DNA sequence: TGTGCCAGCAGTTACTCGGCGGGGTCAGTTAATAGCAATCAGCCCCAGCATTTT.

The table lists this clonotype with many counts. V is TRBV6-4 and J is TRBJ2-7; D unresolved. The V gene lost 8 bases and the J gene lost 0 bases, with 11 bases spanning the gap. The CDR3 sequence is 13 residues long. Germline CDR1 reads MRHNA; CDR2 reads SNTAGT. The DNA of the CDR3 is TGTGCCAGCTCGAATCCCAGCTCCTACGAGCAGTACTTC. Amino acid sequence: CASSNPSSYEQYF.

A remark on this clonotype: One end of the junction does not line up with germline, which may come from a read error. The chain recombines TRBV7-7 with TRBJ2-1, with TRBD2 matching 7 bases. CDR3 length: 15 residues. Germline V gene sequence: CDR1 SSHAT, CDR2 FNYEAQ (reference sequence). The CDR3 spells CASSSAGTTSREQFF. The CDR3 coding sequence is TGTGCTAGCAGCTCCGCCGGGACTACTAGCCGTGAGCAGTTCTTC.

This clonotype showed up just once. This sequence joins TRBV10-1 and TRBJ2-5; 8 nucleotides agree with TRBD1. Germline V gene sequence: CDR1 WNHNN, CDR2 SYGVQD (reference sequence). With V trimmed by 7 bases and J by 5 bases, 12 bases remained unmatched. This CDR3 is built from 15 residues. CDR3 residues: CASTRAKTGEETQYF. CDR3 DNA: TGCGCCAGCACGAGAGCTAAGACAGGGGAGGAGACCCAGTACTTC.

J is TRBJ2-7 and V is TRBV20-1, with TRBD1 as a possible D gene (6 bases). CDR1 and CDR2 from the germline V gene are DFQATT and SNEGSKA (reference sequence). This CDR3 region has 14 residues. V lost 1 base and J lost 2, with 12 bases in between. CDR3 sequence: CSARVGTTTYEQYF. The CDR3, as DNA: TGCAGTGCTAGAGTGGGGACAACTACCTACGAGCAGTACTTC.

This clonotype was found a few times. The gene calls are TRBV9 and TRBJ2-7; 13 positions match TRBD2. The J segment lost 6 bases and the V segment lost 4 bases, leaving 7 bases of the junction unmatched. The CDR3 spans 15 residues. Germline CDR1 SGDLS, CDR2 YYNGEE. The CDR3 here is CASSPRTSGSAEQYF. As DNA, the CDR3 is TGTGCCAGCAGCCCACGGACTAGCGGGAGTGCCGAGCAGTACTTC.

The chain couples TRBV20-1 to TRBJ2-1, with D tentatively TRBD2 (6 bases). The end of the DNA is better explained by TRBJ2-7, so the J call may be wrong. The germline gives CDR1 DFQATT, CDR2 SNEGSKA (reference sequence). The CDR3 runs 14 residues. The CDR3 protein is CSAEGTPSYNEQYF. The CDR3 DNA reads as TGCAGTGCTGAGGGGACTCCCTCCTACAATGAGCAGTACTTC.

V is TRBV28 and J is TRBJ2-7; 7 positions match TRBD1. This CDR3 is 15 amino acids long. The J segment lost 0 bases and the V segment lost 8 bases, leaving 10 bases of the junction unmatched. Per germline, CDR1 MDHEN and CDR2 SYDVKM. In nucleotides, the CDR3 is TGTGCCAGCGGATCAGGGACAGAGAGCTCCTACGAGCAGTACTTC. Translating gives CASGSGTESSYEQYF.

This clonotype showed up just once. In DNA, the CDR3 is TGTGCCAGCAGTTATTTAGAGACCCAGTTCTTC. Amino acids: CASSYLETQFF. The chain is built from TRBV6-5 and TRBJ2-1, with no clear D. V was trimmed by 3 bases and J by 13 bases, leaving 10 bases between them. Per germline, CDR1 MNHEY and CDR2 SVGAGI. The CDR3 spans 11 residues.

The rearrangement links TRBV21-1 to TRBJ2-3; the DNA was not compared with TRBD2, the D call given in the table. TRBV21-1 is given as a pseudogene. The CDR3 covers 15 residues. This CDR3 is CASSNGALGEDTQYF. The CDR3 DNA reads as TGTGCCAGCAGCAACGGGGCCCTTGGCGAAGATACGCAGTATTTT.

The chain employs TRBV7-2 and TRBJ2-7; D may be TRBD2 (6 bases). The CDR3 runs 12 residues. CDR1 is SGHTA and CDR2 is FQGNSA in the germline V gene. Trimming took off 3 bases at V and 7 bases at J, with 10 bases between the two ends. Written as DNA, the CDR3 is TGTGCCAGCAGCTTCTGGGGGGAAGAGCAGTACTTC. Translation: CASSFWGEEQYF.

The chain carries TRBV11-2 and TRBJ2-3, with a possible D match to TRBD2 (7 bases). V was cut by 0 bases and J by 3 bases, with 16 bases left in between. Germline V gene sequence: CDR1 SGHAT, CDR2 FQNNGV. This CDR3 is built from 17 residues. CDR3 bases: TGTGCCAGCAGCTTAGATCTGTGGGGGGGCCAGACAGATACGCAGTATTTT. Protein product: CASSLDLWGGQTDTQYF.

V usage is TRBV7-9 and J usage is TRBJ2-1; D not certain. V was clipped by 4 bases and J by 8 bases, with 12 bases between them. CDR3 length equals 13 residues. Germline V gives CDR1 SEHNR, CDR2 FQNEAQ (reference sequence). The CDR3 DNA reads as TGTGCCAGCAGCTCCCCTTTGGGGTATGAGCAGTTCTTC. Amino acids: CASSSPLGYEQFF. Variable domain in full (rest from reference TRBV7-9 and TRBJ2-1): DTGVSQNPRHKITKRGQNVTFRCDPISEHNRLYWYRQTLGQGPEFLTYFQNEAQLEKSRLLSDRFSAERPKGSFSTLEIQRTEQGDSAMYLCASSSPLGYEQFFGPGTRLTVL.

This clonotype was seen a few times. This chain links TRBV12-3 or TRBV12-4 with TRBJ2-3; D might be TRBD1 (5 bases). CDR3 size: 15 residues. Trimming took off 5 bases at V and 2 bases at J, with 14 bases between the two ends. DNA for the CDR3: TGTGCCAGCAGTACTGACAGCATATCCACAGATACGCAGTATTTT. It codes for CASSTDSISTDTQYF.

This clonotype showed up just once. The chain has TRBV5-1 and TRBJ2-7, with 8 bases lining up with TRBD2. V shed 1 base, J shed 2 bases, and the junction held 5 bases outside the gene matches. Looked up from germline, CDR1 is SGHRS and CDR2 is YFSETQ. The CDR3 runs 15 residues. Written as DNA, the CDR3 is TGCGCCAGCAGCTTGCGGCGGGAGGCAACCTACGAGCAGTACTTC. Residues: CASSLRREATYEQYF.

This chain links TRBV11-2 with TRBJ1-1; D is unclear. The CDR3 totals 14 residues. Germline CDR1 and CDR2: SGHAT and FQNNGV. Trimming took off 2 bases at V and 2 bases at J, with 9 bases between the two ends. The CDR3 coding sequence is TGTGCCAGCAGCTTATTATTGGGTAACACTGAAGCTTTCTTT. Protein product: CASSLLLGNTEAFF.

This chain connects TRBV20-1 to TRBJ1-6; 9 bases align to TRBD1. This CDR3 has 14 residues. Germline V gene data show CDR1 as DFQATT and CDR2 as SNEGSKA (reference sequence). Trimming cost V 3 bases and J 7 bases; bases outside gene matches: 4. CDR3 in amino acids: CSAREGTGNSPLHF. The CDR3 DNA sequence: TGCAGTGCTAGGGAAGGGACAGGGAATTCACCCCTCCACTTT.

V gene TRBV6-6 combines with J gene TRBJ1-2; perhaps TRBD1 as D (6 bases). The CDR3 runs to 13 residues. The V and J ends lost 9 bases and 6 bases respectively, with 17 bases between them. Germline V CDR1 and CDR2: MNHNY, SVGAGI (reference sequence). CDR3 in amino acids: CASFRGARDGYTF. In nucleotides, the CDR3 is TGTGCCAGTTTCCGGGGGGCGCGGGATGGCTACACCTTC.

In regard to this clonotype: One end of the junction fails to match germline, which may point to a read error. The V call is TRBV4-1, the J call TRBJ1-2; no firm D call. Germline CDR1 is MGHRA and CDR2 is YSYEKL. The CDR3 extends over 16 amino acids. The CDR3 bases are TGCGCCAGCAGCGAACAACCTATTACAGTTAACTATGTCTACACCTTC. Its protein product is CASSEQPITVNYVYTF.

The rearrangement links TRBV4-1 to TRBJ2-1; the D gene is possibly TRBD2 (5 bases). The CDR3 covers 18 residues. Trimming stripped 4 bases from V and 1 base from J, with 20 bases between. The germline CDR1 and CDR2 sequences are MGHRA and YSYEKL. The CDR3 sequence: CASSPGERRGLSYNEQFF. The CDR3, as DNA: TGCGCCAGCAGCCCCGGGGAGCGACGCGGGCTATCCTACAATGAGCAGTTCTTC.

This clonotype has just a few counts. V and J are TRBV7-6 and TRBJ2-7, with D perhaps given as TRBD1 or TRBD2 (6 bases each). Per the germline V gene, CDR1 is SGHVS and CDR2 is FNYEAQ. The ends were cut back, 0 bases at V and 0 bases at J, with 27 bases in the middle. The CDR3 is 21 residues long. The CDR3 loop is CASSLAPWEPSTRGGSYEQYF. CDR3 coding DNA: TGTGCCAGCAGCTTAGCCCCATGGGAACCTTCGACTAGAGGGGGCTCCTACGAGCAGTACTTC.

CDR3 region: CASSWGLAGGNTYEQYF. The CDR3, as DNA: TGTGCCAGCAGTTGGGGCCTAGCGGGTGGAAACACCTACGAGCAGTACTTC. This sequence joins TRBV12-3 or TRBV12-4 and TRBJ2-7, with 8 bases lining up with TRBD2. This CDR3 region has 17 residues. J gave up 2 bases and V 4 bases, and 13 bases lay outside the gene matches.

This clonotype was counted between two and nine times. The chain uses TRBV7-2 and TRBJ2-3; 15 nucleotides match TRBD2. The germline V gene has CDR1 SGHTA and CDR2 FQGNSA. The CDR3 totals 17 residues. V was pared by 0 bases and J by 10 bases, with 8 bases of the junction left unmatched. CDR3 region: CASSLARRTSGGAPQYF. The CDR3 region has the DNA TGTGCCAGCAGCTTAGCGCGTAGGACTAGCGGGGGGGCCCCGCAGTATTTT.